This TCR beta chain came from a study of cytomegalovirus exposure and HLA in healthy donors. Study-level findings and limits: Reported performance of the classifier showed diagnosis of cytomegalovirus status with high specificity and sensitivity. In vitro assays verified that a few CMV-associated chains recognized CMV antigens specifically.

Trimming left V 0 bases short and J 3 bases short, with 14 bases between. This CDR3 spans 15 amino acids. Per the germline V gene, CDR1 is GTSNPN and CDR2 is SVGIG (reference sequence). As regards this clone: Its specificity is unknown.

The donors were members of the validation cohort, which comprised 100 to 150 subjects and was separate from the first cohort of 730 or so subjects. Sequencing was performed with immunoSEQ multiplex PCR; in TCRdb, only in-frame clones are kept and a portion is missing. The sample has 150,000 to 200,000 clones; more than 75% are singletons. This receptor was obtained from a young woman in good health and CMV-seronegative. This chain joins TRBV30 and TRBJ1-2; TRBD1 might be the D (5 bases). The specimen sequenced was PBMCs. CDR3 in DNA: TGTGCCTGGAGTGTGGGGCAGGGATGGCACTATGGCTACACCTTC. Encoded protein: CAWSVGQGWHYGYTF.